Shown below are 11 T cell receptor beta chains from a single sample sequenced in a study of blood T cell repertoires in COVID-19. Profiled with immunoSEQ multiplex PCR; TCRdb holds only in-frame clones, not every one. The data contain under 50,000 clones, roughly 87% of them seen just once; the ten biggest clones take up 5.5% to 8.5%. Material: peripheral blood. The receptors were gathered from a human donor in a cohort sampled during active COVID-19.

This clone was found a few times. This chain uses TRBV6-5 with TRBJ1-2, with D uncertain. The germline gives CDR1 MNHEY, CDR2 SVGAGI. This CDR3 spans 13 amino acids. V was shortened by 6 bases and J by 0 bases, with 8 bases between the two germline ends. This CDR3 is CASSAGANYGYTF. The DNA for the CDR3 is TGTGCCAGCAGCGCCGGAGCTAACTATGGCTACACCTTC.

In its sample, this clone was seen a few times. The chain is built from TRBV27 and TRBJ1-2; D perhaps matches TRBD1 (5 bases). The CDR3 extends over 15 amino acids. V lost 1 base and J 2 bases, leaving 11 bases between the germline ends. Germline CDR1 and CDR2: MNHEY and SMNVEV (reference sequence). CDR3 sequence (DNA): TGTGCCAGCAGTTTATTAGGGGCTGAGAACTATGGCTACACCTTC. Protein product: CASSLLGAENYGYTF.

V usage is TRBV29-1 and J usage is TRBJ2-1, with 8 bases fitting TRBD1. Germline trimming cut 6 bases from V and 7 bases from J; bases unmatched to any gene: 8. The CDR3 has 13 amino acids. Germline values: CDR1 SQVTM, CDR2 ANQGSEA. CDR3 sequence: CSVGQGRMNEQFF. DNA of the CDR3: TGCAGCGTCGGACAGGGAAGGATGAATGAGCAGTTCTTC.

This chain uses TRBV9 with TRBJ1-1; 7 bases line up with TRBD1. The germline V gene encodes CDR1 SGDLS and CDR2 YYNGEE. The CDR3 length is 14 residues. J was trimmed by 1 base and V by 3 bases; bases with no gene match: 3. In nucleotides, the CDR3 is TGTGCCAGCAGCGCCAGGGGGGAGAACACTGAAGCTTTCTTT. Protein sequence: CASSARGENTEAFF.

About this clone: Other DNA sequences in this sample translate to the same CDR3. The rearrangement joins TRBV6-5 to TRBJ2-7; D ambiguous. Germline V gene sequence: CDR1 MNHEY, CDR2 SVGAGI. This CDR3 has 15 amino acids. With 0 bases removed from V and 1 base from J, the gap between germline ends came to 10 bases. This CDR3 reads CASSYSMAGSYEQYF. The CDR3, as DNA: TGTGCCAGCAGTTACTCGATGGCAGGATCCTACGAGCAGTACTTC.

This chain uses TRBV4-1 with TRBJ2-7; D call uncertain. CDR3 size: 13 residues. Trimming shortened V by 1 base and J by 3 bases, and 7 bases separated the two germline ends. Germline V CDR1 and CDR2: MGHRA, YSYEKL. The CDR3 reads CASSQAPGYEQYF. CDR3 nucleotides: TGCGCCAGCAGCCAAGCGCCCGGCTACGAGCAGTACTTC.

J is TRBJ1-2 and V is TRBV24-1, with 9 bases identical to TRBD1. The V segment lost 4 bases and the J segment 2 bases; nucleotides outside the gene matches: 4. Germline CDR1 KGHDR, CDR2 SFDVKD. The length of the CDR3 is 15 residues. The CDR3: CATSETGTGNYGYTF. The CDR3 bases are TGTGCCACCAGTGAAACCGGGACAGGGAACTATGGCTACACCTTC.

The V call is TRBV9, the J call TRBJ2-4, with 12 bases lining up with TRBD2. This CDR3 has 19 residues. CDR1 and CDR2 from the germline V gene are SGDLS and YYNGEE. After removal of 0 bases from V and 8 bases from J, the junction contained 15 bases not matched to a gene. The CDR3 here is CASSVGLAGARGLWDIQYF. CDR3 in DNA: TGTGCCAGCAGCGTAGGACTAGCGGGAGCGAGGGGGCTCTGGGACATTCAGTACTTC.

J is TRBJ1-2 and V is TRBV5-1; possible D gene TRBD1, 6 bases. The germline V gene encodes CDR1 SGHRS and CDR2 YFSETQ. The CDR3 totals 15 residues. Trimming cost V 4 bases and J 3 bases, with 16 bases left between them. CDR3 nucleotide sequence: TGCGCCAGCAGCCACGGGACACCGAGGGACTATGGCTACACCTTC. Its protein product is CASSHGTPRDYGYTF.

The chain has TRBV7-2 and TRBJ2-3; D call uncertain. Germline V gives CDR1 SGHTA, CDR2 FQGNSA. CDR3 length equals 16 residues. The V and J ends lost 1 base and 2 bases respectively, with 13 bases between them. The CDR3 sequence is CASSLGQTRNTDTQYF. The CDR3 bases are TGTGCCAGCAGCTTAGGGCAGACGCGGAACACAGATACGCAGTATTTT.

This rearrangement joins TRBV7-8 to TRBJ1-6, with 8 bases aligning to TRBD1. After removal of 5 bases from V and 5 bases from J, the junction contained 5 bases not matched to a gene. The germline V gene has CDR1 SGHVS and CDR2 FQNEAQ. CDR3 length: 15 residues. The CDR3 DNA reads as TGTGCCAGCAGCGAACAGACAGGGGATAATTCACCCCTCCACTTT. Translating it yields CASSEQTGDNSPLHF.